A single sample is the source of the 30 T cell receptor beta chains below, sequenced in a study of blood T cell repertoires in COVID-19 (dated by TCRdb to 2020 to 2022). Library method: the immunoSEQ multiplex PCR assay. TCRdb holds this immuneACCESS table with in-frame rearrangements only. Some clones are missing; in checked studies, unresolved V genes explain under half, and the rest has no known cause. The sample table contains just over 650,000 clones; only one count was recorded for 85% to 90% of them. Roughly 0.26% of the sample comes from the top ten. Sequenced material: peripheral blood. These receptors all come from a woman aged 18-29 years with acute or convalescent COVID-19.

This clone was detected only a few times. The rearrangement uses TRBV6-2 or TRBV6-3 and TRBJ1-5; 9 positions match TRBD1. CDR3 length equals 16 residues. V shed 4 bases, J shed 5 bases, and the junction held 9 bases outside the gene matches. From germline, CDR1 is MNHEY and CDR2 SVGEGT. The CDR3 here is CASSFTGGKGDQPQHF. CDR3 coding DNA: TGTGCCAGCAGTTTCACAGGGGGCAAAGGGGATCAGCCCCAGCATTTT.

This clone was seen only once. J is TRBJ1-5 and V is TRBV4-1; D remains ambiguous. Germline V CDR1 and CDR2: MGHRA, YSYEKL. This CDR3 is 15 amino acids long. The germline V and J ends were trimmed by 2 bases and 4 bases, with 12 bases remaining between them. DNA of the CDR3: TGCGCCAGCAGCCAAATCCGGGGAGAGAATCAGCCCCAGCATTTT. Its translation is CASSQIRGENQPQHF.

The chain recombines TRBV29-1 with TRBJ2-5, with D possibly TRBD2 on 6 matching bases. The germline V gene has CDR1 SQVTM and CDR2 ANQGSEA. This CDR3 has 14 residues. Trimming removed 0 bases from V and 4 bases from J, with 12 bases in between. The chain's CDR3 is CSVEEGGPGETQYF. CDR3 bases: TGCAGCGTTGAAGAGGGGGGTCCCGGAGAGACCCAGTACTTC. Together with reference TRBV29-1 and TRBJ2-5, the CDR3 gives the full variable domain: SAVISQKPSRDICQRGTSLTIQCQVDSQVTMMFWYRQQPGQSLTLIATANQGSEATYESGFVIDKFPISRPNLTFSTLTVSNMSPEDSSIYLCSVEEGGPGETQYFGPGTRLLVL.

V is TRBV18 and J is TRBJ2-7; TRBD2 matches at 8 bases. Germline CDR1 reads KGHSH; CDR2 reads LQKENI. Trimming removed 0 bases from V and 7 bases from J; junction bases left unmatched: 8. The CDR3 extends over 15 amino acids. DNA of the CDR3: TGTGCCAGCTCACCACCGTCACGGGGGGGCGAGGAGCAGTACTTC. Translated: CASSPPSRGGEEQYF.

With respect to this clone: This sample includes further DNA sequences coding for the same CDR3. The rearrangement uses TRBV5-1 and TRBJ2-1, with a possible D match to TRBD1 (6 bases). CDR3 length: 15 amino acids. Germline values: CDR1 SGHRS, CDR2 YFSETQ. V gave up 1 base and J gave up 0 bases, with 8 bases separating them. CDR3 region: CASSLQGSSYNEQFF. DNA for the CDR3: TGCGCCAGCAGCTTGCAGGGGAGCTCCTACAATGAGCAGTTCTTC.

The V call is TRBV4-1, the J call TRBJ2-2; 13 bases are a match to TRBD2. CDR1 MGHRA and CDR2 YSYEKL come from the germline V gene. The V segment lost 4 bases and the J segment 4 bases; nucleotides outside the gene matches: 15. The CDR3 runs to 20 residues. CDR3 in DNA: TGCGCCAGCAGCCTCTCGACTAGCGGGGGGCAATACCCGACCACCGGGGAGCTGTTTTTT. As protein: CASSLSTSGGQYPTTGELFF.

This clone has a single count. Within the sample, other DNA sequences also encode this same CDR3. This chain connects TRBV4-3 to TRBJ2-3; 9 nucleotides agree with TRBD2. The CDR3 extends over 16 amino acids. J was trimmed by 4 bases and V by 0 bases; bases with no gene match: 5. The germline V gene has CDR1 LGHNA and CDR2 YSLEER. CDR3 region: CASSQDLGGGADTQYF. As DNA, the CDR3 is TGCGCCAGCAGCCAAGATTTAGGCGGGGGGGCAGATACGCAGTATTTT.

The chain joins TRBV6-5 to TRBJ1-1, with 10 bases aligning to TRBD1. Germline CDR1 MNHEY, CDR2 SVGAGI. The J segment lost 3 bases and the V segment lost 7 bases, leaving 5 bases of the junction unmatched. The CDR3 consists of 14 residues. CDR3 nucleotide sequence: TGTGCCAGCAAATCAGGACAGGGGGACACTGAAGCTTTCTTT. It encodes CASKSGQGDTEAFF.

This rearrangement joins TRBV10-3 to TRBJ2-1; D gene uncertain. Germline CDR1 reads ENHRY; CDR2 reads SYGVKD. The CDR3 is 14 residues long. V lost 8 bases and J lost 2, with 13 bases in between. CDR3 nucleotides: TGTGCCATCCTTCGGTCAGGCGCCTACAATGAGCAGTTCTTC. It codes for CAILRSGAYNEQFF.

The chain has TRBV7-9 and TRBJ1-2; 7 positions agree with TRBD1. Germline V gene sequence: CDR1 SEHNR, CDR2 FQNEAQ (reference sequence). V lost 1 base, J lost 6 bases, and 5 bases stayed unmatched. The CDR3 length is 14 residues. DNA for the CDR3: TGTGCCAGCAGCTTAGGACAGGGCTTGGATGGCTACACCTTC. This sequence encodes CASSLGQGLDGYTF.

The V gene is TRBV27, the J gene TRBJ2-4; no clear D gene. Trimming pared 5 bases from V and 5 bases from J, leaving 10 bases between. The length of the CDR3 is 13 residues. In germline, CDR1 is MNHEY, CDR2 SMNVEV (reference sequence). This chain's CDR3 is CASSPPEENIQYF. DNA of the CDR3: TGTGCCAGCAGTCCCCCCGAGGAAAACATTCAGTACTTC.

The J gene is TRBJ2-2, the V gene TRBV19, with a tentative D call TRBD1 (6 bases). Germline V gene lookup returns CDR1 LNHDA and CDR2 SQIVND (reference sequence). Between the trimmed V and J ends, which lost 0 bases and 4 bases, there was a span of 9 bases. This CDR3 spans 15 amino acids. The CDR3 reads CASSIEGGRTGELFF. In DNA form, the CDR3 reads TGTGCCAGTAGTATAGAAGGGGGTCGCACCGGGGAGCTGTTTTTT.

The chain uses TRBV5-6 and TRBJ2-7; 9 bases line up with TRBD1. This CDR3 is 15 amino acids long. Germline trimming cut 1 base from V and 2 bases from J; bases unmatched to any gene: 4. Germline CDR1 reads SGHDT; CDR2 reads YYEEEE. CDR3 DNA sequence: TGTGCCAGCAGCTTGCGAGGGACAGGGACCTACGAGCAGTACTTC. Translation: CASSLRGTGTYEQYF.

The rearrangement uses TRBV30 and TRBJ1-1; D unresolved. This CDR3 has 12 amino acids. The ends were cut back, 2 bases at V and 5 bases at J, with 9 bases in the middle. Germline loops: CDR1 GTSNPN, CDR2 SVGIG (reference sequence). The CDR3 DNA sequence: TGTGCCTGGAGTTTCCGGTCTACTGAAGCTTTCTTT. This encodes CAWSFRSTEAFF.

This chain links TRBV7-3 with TRBJ2-2; TRBD2 aligns across 9 bases. CDR1 SGHTA and CDR2 FQGTGA come from the germline V gene. V trimming: 2 bases; J trimming: 4 bases; junction bases outside the gene matches: 8. The CDR3 is made up of 17 amino acids. CDR3 residues: CASSLRLAGSGTGELFF. In nucleotides, the CDR3 is TGTGCCAGCAGCTTACGGCTAGCGGGGTCGGGCACCGGGGAGCTGTTTTTT. The whole variable domain, remainder taken from reference TRBV7-3 and TRBJ2-2, is GAGVSQTPSNKVTEKGKYVELRCDPISGHTALYWYRQSLGQGPEFLIYFQGTGAADDSGLPNDRFFAVRPEGSVSTLKIQRTERGDSAVYLCASSLRLAGSGTGELFFGEGSRLTVL.

V and J are TRBV4-1 and TRBJ2-1; 7 nucleotides line up with TRBD1. CDR1 and CDR2 from the germline V gene are MGHRA and YSYEKL. With V trimmed by 5 bases and J by 3 bases, 10 bases remained unmatched. The CDR3 contains 16 residues. CDR3 nucleotides: TGCGCCAGCAGCTTGCAGCCAAGGGGGCTCTACAATGAGCAGTTCTTC. Translation gives CASSLQPRGLYNEQFF.

J is TRBJ1-5 and V is TRBV5-5; TRBD1 is a possible D gene (5 bases). CDR3 length equals 15 residues. Germline CDR1 is SGHKS and CDR2 is YYEKEE (reference sequence). Trimming took off 0 bases at V and 4 bases at J, with 11 bases between the two ends. The CDR3 loop reads CASSLEGLENQPQHF. The CDR3 bases are TGTGCCAGCAGCTTGGAGGGGTTGGAAAATCAGCCCCAGCATTTT.

This clone was seen a single time. V and J are TRBV5-1 and TRBJ2-7, with D unclear. The CDR3 is 16 residues long. Germline V lookup: CDR1 SGHRS, CDR2 YFSETQ. V was cut by 1 base and J by 2 bases, with 16 bases left in between. The CDR3, as DNA: TGCGCCAGCAGCTTGAGAATAGCAGTGAGCCCCTACGAGCAGTACTTC. Amino acids: CASSLRIAVSPYEQYF.

The table lists this clone with a few counts. The rearrangement uses TRBV20-1 and TRBJ1-2; D call uncertain. Per germline, CDR1 DFQATT and CDR2 SNEGSKA (reference sequence). The CDR3 loop spans 15 amino acids. The V end lost 3 bases, the J end lost 4 bases, and 18 bases lay between the germline ends. This chain's CDR3 is CSASAKTGLGYGYTF. CDR3 DNA sequence: TGCAGTGCTAGTGCAAAGACGGGTCTCGGCTATGGCTACACCTTC.

The chain couples TRBV4-1 to TRBJ2-4, with 12 bases that match TRBD2. Germline loops: CDR1 MGHRA, CDR2 YSYEKL. The CDR3 runs 20 residues. With 1 base clipped from V and 0 bases from J, the junction kept 10 bases outside the gene matches. The CDR3 region has the DNA TGCGCCAGCAGCCAAGCCGGACTAGCGGGGCGACCCCTAGCCAAAAACATTCAGTACTTC. Its translation: CASSQAGLAGRPLAKNIQYF.

This chain uses TRBV6-2 or TRBV6-3 with TRBJ2-2; TRBD1 matches at 10 bases. The length of the CDR3 is 14 residues. CDR1 and CDR2 (germline): MNHEY, SVGEGT. V was clipped by 5 bases and J by 6 bases; unmatched bases: 3. The CDR3 region is CASSRQGASGELFF. The CDR3 DNA reads as TGTGCCAGCAGTCGACAGGGGGCGTCCGGGGAGCTGTTTTTT.

V usage is TRBV5-1 and J usage is TRBJ1-3, with 10 bases aligning to TRBD1. CDR1 SGHRS and CDR2 YFSETQ come from the germline V gene. This CDR3 has 15 amino acids. Trimming took 4 bases from V and 2 from J; bases not matched to a gene: 3. The CDR3 sequence is CASSRDRGAGNTIYF. The CDR3 DNA reads TGCGCCAGCAGCCGGGACAGGGGCGCTGGAAACACCATATATTTT.

This clone was picked up a small number of times. The V and J genes are TRBV29-1 and TRBJ1-4; tentative D call: TRBD1 (6 bases). The CDR3 runs to 11 residues. Per the germline V gene, CDR1 is SQVTM and CDR2 is ANQGSEA. V was trimmed by 6 bases and J by 8 bases, leaving 10 bases between them. The CDR3 coding sequence is TGCAGCGTAGGGGGGGACGAAAAACTGTTTTTT. It is translated as CSVGGDEKLFF.

The chain links TRBV7-8 to TRBJ2-1; TRBD1 is a possible D gene (6 bases). Trimming left V 3 bases short and J 5 bases short, with 14 bases between. The length of the CDR3 is 15 residues. Germline V gives CDR1 SGHVS, CDR2 FQNEAQ. In DNA, the CDR3 is TGTGCCAGCAGCTTGGTGGCAGGGGAAAACAATGAGCAGTTCTTC. Its protein product is CASSLVAGENNEQFF.

The chain is built from TRBV27 and TRBJ1-1; 7 bases line up with TRBD1. This CDR3 comprises 19 residues. The germline gives CDR1 MNHEY, CDR2 SMNVEV (reference sequence). J was trimmed by 1 base and V by 0 bases; bases with no gene match: 14. The CDR3 loop is CASSLSTRTGRVRNTEAFF. The CDR3 DNA is TGTGCCAGCAGTTTATCGACCAGGACAGGAAGGGTTAGGAACACTGAAGCTTTCTTT.

This clone appeared a single time. This chain links TRBV7-2 with TRBJ1-3; the D is unclear. The V end lost 5 bases, the J end lost 1 base, and 9 bases lay between the germline ends. The CDR3 spans 14 residues. Germline lookup yields CDR1 SGHTA and CDR2 FQGNSA. In DNA, the CDR3 is TGTGCCAGCAGCCCCGGGATATCTGGAAACACCATATATTTT. Amino acids: CASSPGISGNTIYF.

The chain uses TRBV5-4 and TRBJ1-2, with 9 bases fitting TRBD1. The CDR3 length is 14 residues. Germline assignment: CDR1 SGHNT and CDR2 YYREEE (reference sequence). V shed 1 base, J shed 9 bases, and the junction held 7 bases outside the gene matches. This CDR3 is CASSLTGGLDRYTF. CDR3 nucleotides: TGTGCCAGCAGCTTGACAGGGGGCCTAGATCGCTACACCTTC.

V usage is TRBV28 and J usage is TRBJ1-2, with TRBD1 matching 8 bases. The CDR3 loop spans 16 amino acids. V was clipped by 6 bases and J by 6 bases; unmatched bases: 15. Germline V gene sequence: CDR1 MDHEN, CDR2 SYDVKM. The CDR3 DNA reads as TGTGCCAGCAGCTCCACTATCCCCGGACAGGGCCATGGCTACACCTTC. Amino acid sequence: CASSSTIPGQGHGYTF.

The J gene is TRBJ1-1, the V gene TRBV27; a possible D gene is TRBD1 (5 bases). This CDR3 is 20 amino acids long. V lost 3 bases and J lost 3, with 29 bases in between. CDR1 MNHEY and CDR2 SMNVEV come from the germline V gene (reference sequence). CDR3 coding DNA: TGTGCCAGCAGTTTTGCCCTGGGTGGGCAGTTGCGGGGACGGGACACTGAAGCTTTCTTT. Amino acid sequence: CASSFALGGQLRGRDTEAFF.

V and J are TRBV6-5 and TRBJ2-2; weak D call: TRBD1 (6 bases). Germline V lookup: CDR1 MNHEY, CDR2 SVGAGI. V lost 2 bases and J lost 7, with 14 bases in between. CDR3 size: 15 residues. The CDR3 reads CASSYVRGGVGELFF. The CDR3 region has the DNA TGTGCCAGCAGTTACGTCAGGGGCGGCGTCGGGGAGCTGTTTTTT.